These T cell receptor beta chains were read from a single sample in a study of shared T cell receptors in the human thymus. The method was immunoSEQ multiplex PCR; TCRdb's version includes in-frame clones alone and lacks a portion of them. Of a few hundred thousand clones listed, 95% are singletons. The sample taken for sequencing was thymocytes. These receptors were obtained from a human donor. Each CDR3 is given with its conserved first and last residue. D genes are given only for firm matches. A clone size is listed for some rows: how often the clone was seen (once, few, many), or a class if it is expanded.

J gene: TRBJ1-1
clone size: .
D gene: .
V gene: TRBV7-9
CDR3 DNA: TGTGCCAGCGCCCCGGGGCCCGAAGCTTTCTTT
CDR3 protein: CASAPGPEAFF

J gene: TRBJ2-3
clone size: .
D gene: TRBD2
V gene: TRBV7-9
CDR3 DNA: TGTGCCAGCAGCTTTAGCGGGAGCCCCACAGATACGCAGTATTTT
CDR3 protein: CASSFSGSPTDTQYF

J gene: TRBJ2-7
clone size: .
D gene: .
V gene: TRBV5-1
CDR3 DNA: TGCGCCAGCAGCTTGAACTTGAGTAGTCTATACGAGCAGTACTTC
CDR3 protein: CASSLNLSSLYEQYF

J gene: TRBJ2-7
clone size: .
D gene: .
V gene: TRBV5-5
CDR3 DNA: TGTGCCAGCAGCTTGGGCGGCTACGAGCAGTACTTC
CDR3 protein: CASSLGGYEQYF

J gene: TRBJ2-2
clone size: .
D gene: TRBD2
V gene: TRBV6-5
CDR3 DNA: TGTGCCAGCAGTTACTCCCTAGCGGTAAACACCGGGGAGCTGTTTTTT
CDR3 protein: CASSYSLAVNTGELFF

J gene: TRBJ1-3
clone size: .
D gene: TRBD1
V gene: TRBV28
CDR3 DNA: TGTGCCAGCAGCAACCACAGGGGAAGCTCTGGAAACACCATATATTTT
CDR3 protein: CASSNHRGSSGNTIYF

J gene: TRBJ1-5
clone size: .
D gene: .
V gene: TRBV19
CDR3 DNA: TGTGCCAGTAGACGGATAAACGGGGGCAATCAGCCCCAGCATTTT
CDR3 protein: CASRRINGGNQPQHF

J gene: TRBJ1-4
clone size: .
D gene: .
V gene: TRBV11-1
CDR3 DNA: TGTGCCAGCAGCTTCCGGCAGGGGCGGGAAAAACTGTTTTTT
CDR3 protein: CASSFRQGREKLFF

J gene: TRBJ2-3
clone size: .
D gene: TRBD2
V gene: TRBV29-1
CDR3 DNA: TGCAGCGCGGACCTATGGATCCCACAGCGGGAGAGGGGGGCAGATACGCAGTATTTT
CDR3 protein: CSADLWIPQRERGADTQYF

J gene: TRBJ2-7
clone size: .
D gene: TRBD2
V gene: TRBV10-3
CDR3 DNA: TGTGCCATCACCCAAACTAGCGGGAGCCCCTCCTACGAGCAGTACTTC
CDR3 protein: CAITQTSGSPSYEQYF

J gene: TRBJ1-1
clone size: .
D gene: .
V gene: TRBV7-9
CDR3 DNA: TGTGCCAGCAGAGGTGGGGACGGAGAATTAAACACTGAAGCTTTCTTT
CDR3 protein: CASRGGDGELNTEAFF

J gene: TRBJ1-2
clone size: .
D gene: TRBD1
V gene: TRBV11-2
CDR3 DNA: TGTGCCAGCAGCGACCCCGAAATTACAGGGGACACTAACTATGGCTACACCTTC
CDR3 protein: CASSDPEITGDTNYGYTF

J gene: TRBJ2-7
clone size: once
D gene: TRBD1
V gene: TRBV6-5
CDR3 DNA: TGTGCCAGACGGGACAGGGTCTCCTACGAGCAGTACTTC
CDR3 protein: CARRDRVSYEQYF

J gene: TRBJ2-2
clone size: .
D gene: TRBD1
V gene: TRBV19
CDR3 DNA: TGTGCCAGTAGTATGACTGGACAGGTAGCCGGGGAGCTGTTTTTT
CDR3 protein: CASSMTGQVAGELFF

J gene: TRBJ2-5
clone size: .
D gene: .
V gene: TRBV2
CDR3 DNA: TGTGCCAGCAGTGAAGAGAAGACCCAGGGGGGAGAGACCCAGTACTTC
CDR3 protein: CASSEEKTQGGETQYF